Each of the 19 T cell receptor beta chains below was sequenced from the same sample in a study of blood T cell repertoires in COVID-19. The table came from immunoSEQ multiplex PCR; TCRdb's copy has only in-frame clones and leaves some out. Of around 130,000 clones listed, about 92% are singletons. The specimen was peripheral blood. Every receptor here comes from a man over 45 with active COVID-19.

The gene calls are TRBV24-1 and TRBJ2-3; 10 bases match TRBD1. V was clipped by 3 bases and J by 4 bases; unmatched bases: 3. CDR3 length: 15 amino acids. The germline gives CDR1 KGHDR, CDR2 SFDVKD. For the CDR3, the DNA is TGTGCCACCAGTGATCGCGGGACAGGGGCAGATACGCAGTATTTT. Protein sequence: CATSDRGTGADTQYF.

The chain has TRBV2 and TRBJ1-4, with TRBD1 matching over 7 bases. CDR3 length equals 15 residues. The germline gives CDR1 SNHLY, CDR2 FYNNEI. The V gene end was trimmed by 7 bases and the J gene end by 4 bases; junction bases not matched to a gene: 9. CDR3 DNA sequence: TGTGCCAGCATGTTGGACAGGACCAATAATGAAAAACTGTTTTTT. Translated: CASMLDRTNNEKLFF.

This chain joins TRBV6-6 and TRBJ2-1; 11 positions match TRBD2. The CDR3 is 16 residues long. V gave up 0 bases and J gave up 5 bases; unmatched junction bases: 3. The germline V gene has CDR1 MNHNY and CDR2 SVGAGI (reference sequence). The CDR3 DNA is TGTGCCAGCAGTTACTCGGCTAGCGGGGGGAACAATGAGCAGTTCTTC. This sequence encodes CASSYSASGGNNEQFF.

The CDR3 sequence is CASSVNLVAGGGNEQFF. Here the CDR3 DNA reads TGCGCCAGCAGTGTGAACCTTGTAGCGGGGGGCGGGAATGAGCAGTTCTTC. V usage is TRBV10-2 and J usage is TRBJ2-1; TRBD2 matches at 10 bases. Looked up from germline, CDR1 is WSHSY and CDR2 is SAAADI. The CDR3 sequence is 17 residues long. V gave up 4 bases and J gave up 7 bases; unmatched junction bases: 13.

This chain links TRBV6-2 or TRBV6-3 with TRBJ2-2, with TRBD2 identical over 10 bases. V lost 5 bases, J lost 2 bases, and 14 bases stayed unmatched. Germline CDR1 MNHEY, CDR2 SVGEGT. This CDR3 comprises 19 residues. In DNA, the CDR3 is TGTGCCAGCAGTAAGCGGGGGGGCCGCGAATTGGATAACACCGGGGAGCTGTTTTTT. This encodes CASSKRGGRELDNTGELFF.

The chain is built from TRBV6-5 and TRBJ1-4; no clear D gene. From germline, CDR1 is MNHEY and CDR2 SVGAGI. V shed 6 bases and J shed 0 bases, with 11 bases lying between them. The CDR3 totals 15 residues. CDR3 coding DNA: TGTGCCAGCAGCCCGACGGGTGCAACTAATGAAAAACTGTTTTTT. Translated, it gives CASSPTGATNEKLFF.

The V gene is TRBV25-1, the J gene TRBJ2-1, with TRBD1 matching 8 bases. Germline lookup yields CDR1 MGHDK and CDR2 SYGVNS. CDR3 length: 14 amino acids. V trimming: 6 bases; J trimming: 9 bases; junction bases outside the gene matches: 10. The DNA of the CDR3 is TGTGCCAGCAGCCTGGACAGGGTCTCCGCTGAGCAGTTCTTC. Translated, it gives CASSLDRVSAEQFF.

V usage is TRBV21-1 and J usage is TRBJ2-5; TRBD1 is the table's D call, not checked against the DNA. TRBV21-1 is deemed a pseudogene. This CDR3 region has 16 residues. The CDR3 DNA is TGTGCCAGCAGCAATTTCGACAGGTCCTTCCAAGAGACCCAGTACTTC. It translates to CASSNFDRSFQETQYF.

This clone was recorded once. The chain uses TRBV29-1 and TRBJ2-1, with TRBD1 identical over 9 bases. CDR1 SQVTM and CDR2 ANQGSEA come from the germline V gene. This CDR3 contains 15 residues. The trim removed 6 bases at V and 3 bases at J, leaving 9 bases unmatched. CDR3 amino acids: CSVTLGTGFYNEQFF. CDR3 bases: TGCAGCGTCACCCTGGGGACAGGGTTCTACAATGAGCAGTTCTTC.

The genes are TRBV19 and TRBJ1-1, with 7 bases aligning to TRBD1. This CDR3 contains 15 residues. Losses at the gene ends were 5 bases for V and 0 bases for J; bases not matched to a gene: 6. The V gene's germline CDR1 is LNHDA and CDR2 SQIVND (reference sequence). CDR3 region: CASSVDRVMNTEAFF. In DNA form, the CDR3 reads TGTGCCAGTAGTGTTGACAGGGTCATGAACACTGAAGCTTTCTTT.

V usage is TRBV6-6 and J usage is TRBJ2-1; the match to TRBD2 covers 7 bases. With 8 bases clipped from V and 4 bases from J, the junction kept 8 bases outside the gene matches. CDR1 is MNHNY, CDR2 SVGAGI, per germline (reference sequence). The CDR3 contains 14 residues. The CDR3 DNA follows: TGTGCCAGCGAAGGAGCGGGATTATACAATGAGCAGTTCTTC. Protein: CASEGAGLYNEQFF.

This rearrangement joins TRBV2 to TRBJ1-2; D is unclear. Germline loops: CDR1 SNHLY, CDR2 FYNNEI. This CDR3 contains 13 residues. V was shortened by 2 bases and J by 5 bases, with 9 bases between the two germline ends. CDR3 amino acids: CASSEPSRYGYTF. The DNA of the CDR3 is TGTGCCAGCAGTGAACCGTCCAGATATGGCTACACCTTC.

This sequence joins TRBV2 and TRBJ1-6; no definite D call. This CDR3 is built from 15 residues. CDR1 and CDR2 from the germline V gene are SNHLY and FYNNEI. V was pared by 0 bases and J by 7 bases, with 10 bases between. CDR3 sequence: CASSEAAGNNSPLHF. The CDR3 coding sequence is TGTGCCAGCAGTGAAGCGGCGGGAAACAATTCACCCCTCCACTTT. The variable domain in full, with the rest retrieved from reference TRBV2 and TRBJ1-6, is EPEVTQTPSHQVTQMGQEVILRCVPISNHLYFYWYRQILGQKVEFLVSFYNNEISEKSEIFDDQFSVERPDGSNFTLKIRSTKLEDSAMYFCASSEAAGNNSPLHFGNGTRLTVT.

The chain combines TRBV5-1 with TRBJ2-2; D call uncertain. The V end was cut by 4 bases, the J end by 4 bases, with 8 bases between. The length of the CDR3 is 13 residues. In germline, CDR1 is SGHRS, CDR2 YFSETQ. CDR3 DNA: TGCGCCAGCAGCCAACTAACCACCGGGGAGCTGTTTTTT. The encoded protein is CASSQLTTGELFF.

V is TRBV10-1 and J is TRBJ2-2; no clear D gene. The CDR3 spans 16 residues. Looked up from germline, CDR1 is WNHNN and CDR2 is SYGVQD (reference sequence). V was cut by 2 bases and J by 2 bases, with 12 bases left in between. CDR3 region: CASSEAGPANTGELFF. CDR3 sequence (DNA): TGCGCCAGCAGTGAGGCTGGCCCCGCCAACACCGGGGAGCTGTTTTTT.

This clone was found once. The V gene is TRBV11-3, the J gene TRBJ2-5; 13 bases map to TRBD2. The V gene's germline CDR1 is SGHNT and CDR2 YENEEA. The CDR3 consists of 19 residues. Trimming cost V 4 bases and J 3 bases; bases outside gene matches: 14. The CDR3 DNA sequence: TGTGCCAGCAGCTCTGGGCCTTTAACTAGCGGGAGGGTAAAAGAGACCCAGTACTTC. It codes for CASSSGPLTSGRVKETQYF.

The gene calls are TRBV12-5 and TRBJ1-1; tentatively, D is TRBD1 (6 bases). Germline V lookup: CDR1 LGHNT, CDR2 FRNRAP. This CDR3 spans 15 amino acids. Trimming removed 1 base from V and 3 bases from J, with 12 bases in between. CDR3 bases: TGTGCTAGTGGTTTGGGGGCAGGGGTAGACACTGAAGCTTTCTTT. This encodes CASGLGAGVDTEAFF.

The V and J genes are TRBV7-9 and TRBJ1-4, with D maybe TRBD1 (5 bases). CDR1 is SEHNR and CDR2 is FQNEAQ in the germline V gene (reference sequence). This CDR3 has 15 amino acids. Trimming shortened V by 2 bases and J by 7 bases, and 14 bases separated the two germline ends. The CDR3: CASSLIGQGGEKLFF. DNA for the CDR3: TGTGCCAGCAGCTTAATTGGGCAGGGCGGTGAAAAACTGTTTTTT.

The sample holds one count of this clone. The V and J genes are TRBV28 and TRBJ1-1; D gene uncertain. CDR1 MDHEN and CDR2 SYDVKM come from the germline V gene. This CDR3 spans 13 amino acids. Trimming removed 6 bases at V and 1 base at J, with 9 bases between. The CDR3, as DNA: TGTGCCAGCAGGCAGTCCAGGAACACTGAAGCTTTCTTT. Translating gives CASRQSRNTEAFF.